This T cell receptor (beta chain) is from a study of T cell repertoires in cytomegalovirus infection. This clonotype was picked up a small number of times. Its cognate antigen is unknown. From the reads, TCRdb called clonotypes with MiXCR, one entry per CDR3 protein. The sample has approximately 910,000 distinct CDR3 sequences, 31% seen once. The CDR3 extends over 16 amino acids. The V gene lost 4 bases and the J gene lost 2 bases, with 18 bases spanning the gap. CDR1 and CDR2 from the germline V gene are SEHNR and FQNEAQ (reference sequence). The clonotype originates from a human donor in good health (CMV status not recorded). Some clones in this sample may be carry-over from other donors' samples. The chain combines TRBV7-9 with TRBJ2-7; possibly TRBD2 for D (6 bases). Specimen: cultured CD8+ T cells from PBMCs, collected from culture after CMV antigen stimulation. CDR3 sequence (DNA): TGTGCCAGCAGCTCCCTTCAGGCGGGGAATACCTACGAGCAGTACTTC. This translates into CASSSLQAGNTYEQYF.